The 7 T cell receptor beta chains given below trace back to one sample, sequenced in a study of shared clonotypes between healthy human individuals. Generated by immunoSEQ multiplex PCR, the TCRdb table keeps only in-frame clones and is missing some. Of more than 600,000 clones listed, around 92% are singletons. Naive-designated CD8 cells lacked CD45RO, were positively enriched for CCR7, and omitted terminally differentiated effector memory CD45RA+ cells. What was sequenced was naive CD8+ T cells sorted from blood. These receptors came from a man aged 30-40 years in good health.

The CDR3 sequence is CASSLSHRFGDTQYF. CDR3 nucleotide sequence: TGTGCCAGCAGTTTATCCCACAGGTTTGGAGATACGCAGTATTTT. V usage is TRBV27 and J usage is TRBJ2-3; D may be TRBD1 (5 bases). CDR1 is MNHEY, CDR2 SMNVEV, per germline (reference sequence). Trimming cost V 0 bases and J 5 bases, with 12 bases left between them. This CDR3 comprises 15 residues.

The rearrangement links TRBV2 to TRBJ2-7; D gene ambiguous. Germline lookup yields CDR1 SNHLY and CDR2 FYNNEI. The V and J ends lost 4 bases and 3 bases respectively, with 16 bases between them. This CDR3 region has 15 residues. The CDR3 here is CASSGFPTENYEQYF. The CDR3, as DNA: TGTGCCAGCAGTGGATTTCCCACAGAAAACTACGAGCAGTACTTC.

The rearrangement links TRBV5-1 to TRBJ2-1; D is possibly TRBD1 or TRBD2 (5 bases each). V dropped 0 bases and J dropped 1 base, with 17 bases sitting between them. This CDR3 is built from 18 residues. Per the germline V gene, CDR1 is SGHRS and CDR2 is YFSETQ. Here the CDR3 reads CASSLEVARDQSYNEQFF. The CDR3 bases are TGCGCCAGCAGCTTGGAGGTAGCCCGGGACCAGTCCTACAATGAGCAGTTCTTC.

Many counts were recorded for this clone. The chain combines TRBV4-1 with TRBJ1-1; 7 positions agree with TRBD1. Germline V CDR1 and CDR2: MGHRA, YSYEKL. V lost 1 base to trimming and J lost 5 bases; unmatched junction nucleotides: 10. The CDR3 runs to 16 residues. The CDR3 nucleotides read TGCGCCAGCAGCCAAGCTTTACAGGGGCCTAGGACTGAAGCTTTCTTT. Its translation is CASSQALQGPRTEAFF.

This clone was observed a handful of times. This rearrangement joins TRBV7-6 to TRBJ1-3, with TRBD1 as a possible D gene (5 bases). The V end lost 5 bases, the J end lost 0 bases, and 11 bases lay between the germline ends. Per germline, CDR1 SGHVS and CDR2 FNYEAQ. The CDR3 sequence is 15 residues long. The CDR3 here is CASSEGRISGNTIYF. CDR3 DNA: TGTGCCAGCAGCGAGGGACGGATCTCTGGAAACACCATATATTTT.

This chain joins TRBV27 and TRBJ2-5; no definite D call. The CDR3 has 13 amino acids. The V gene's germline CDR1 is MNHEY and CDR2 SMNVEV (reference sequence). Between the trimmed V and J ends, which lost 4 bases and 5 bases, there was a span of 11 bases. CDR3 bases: TGTGCCAGCAGTTCTGTGCGGTGGGAGACCCAGTACTTC. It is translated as CASSSVRWETQYF.

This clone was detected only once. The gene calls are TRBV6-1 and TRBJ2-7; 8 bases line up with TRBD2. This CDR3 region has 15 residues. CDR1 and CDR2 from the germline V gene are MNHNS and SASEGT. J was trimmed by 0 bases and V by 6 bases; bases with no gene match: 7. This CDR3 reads CASSPKLADSYEQYF. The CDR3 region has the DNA TGTGCCAGCAGCCCGAAACTAGCGGACTCCTACGAGCAGTACTTC.